The T cell receptor (beta chain) described here comes from a study of blood T cell repertoires in COVID-19. At the level of the study: Sample material is recorded as cDNA or gDNA derived from T cells, B-cell-depleted T cells, or PBMCs.

The CDR3 spans 14 residues. Germline V gene lookup returns CDR1 SGHTA and CDR2 FQGNSA. V trimming: 5 bases; J trimming: 4 bases; junction bases outside the gene matches: 5. With regard to this clone: The sample contains more than one DNA sequence encoding this CDR3.

Study members were between 18 and 89 years old and lived in 24 US regions. Cohort 3 recovery required two negative PCRs, clearance, or symptom resolution. In the authors' workflow: By means of reference gene primer amplification, nucleated cell counts were estimated. The assay was immunoSEQ multiplex PCR, and TCRdb's table has in-frame clones only and misses some. From that table come the V and J calls and clone size; the DNA was used to work out D and trimming. The table includes some 320,000 clones, 75% to 90% detected once. This chain joins TRBV7-2 and TRBJ2-7; TRBD1 agrees at 10 bases. The TCR comes from a man in his 60s who had recovered from COVID-19. The specimen was PBMCs or T cells enriched from blood (not recorded which). CDR3 nucleotide sequence: TGTGCCAGCAGCCCTTCGGGACAGGGGTACGAGCAGTACTTC. Protein sequence: CASSPSGQGYEQYF.